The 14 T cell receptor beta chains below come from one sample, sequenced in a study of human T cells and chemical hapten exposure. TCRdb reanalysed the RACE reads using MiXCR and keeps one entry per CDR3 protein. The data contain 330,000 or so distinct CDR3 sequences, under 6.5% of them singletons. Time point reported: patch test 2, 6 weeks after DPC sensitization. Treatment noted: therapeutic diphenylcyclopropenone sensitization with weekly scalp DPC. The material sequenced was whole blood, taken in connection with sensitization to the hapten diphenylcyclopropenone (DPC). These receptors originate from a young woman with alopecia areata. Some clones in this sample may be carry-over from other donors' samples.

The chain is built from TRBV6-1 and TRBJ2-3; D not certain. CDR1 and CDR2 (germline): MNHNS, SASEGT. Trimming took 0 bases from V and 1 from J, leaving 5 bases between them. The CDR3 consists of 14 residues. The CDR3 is CASSEAIGTDTQYF. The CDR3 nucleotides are TGTGCCAGCAGTGAAGCTATAGGCACAGATACGCAGTATTTT.

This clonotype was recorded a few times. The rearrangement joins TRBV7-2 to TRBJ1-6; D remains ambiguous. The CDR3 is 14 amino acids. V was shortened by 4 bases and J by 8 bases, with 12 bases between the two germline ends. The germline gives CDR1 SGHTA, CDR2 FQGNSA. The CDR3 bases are TGTGCCAGCAGCTCGCAGTCAGGAGATTCACCCCTCCACTTT. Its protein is CASSSQSGDSPLHF.

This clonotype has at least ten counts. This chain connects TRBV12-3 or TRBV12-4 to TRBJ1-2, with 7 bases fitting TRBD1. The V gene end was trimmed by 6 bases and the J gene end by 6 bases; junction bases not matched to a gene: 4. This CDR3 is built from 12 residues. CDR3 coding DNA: TGTGCCAGCAGATCAGGGGGTCATGGCTACACCTTC. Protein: CASRSGGHGYTF.

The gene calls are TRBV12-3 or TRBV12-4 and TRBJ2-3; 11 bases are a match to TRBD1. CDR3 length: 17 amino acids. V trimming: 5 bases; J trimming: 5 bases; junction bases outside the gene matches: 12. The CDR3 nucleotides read TGTGCCAGCAGTCCCCCTCGGGGGACAGGGGGAGAAGATACGCAGTATTTT. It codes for CASSPPRGTGGEDTQYF.

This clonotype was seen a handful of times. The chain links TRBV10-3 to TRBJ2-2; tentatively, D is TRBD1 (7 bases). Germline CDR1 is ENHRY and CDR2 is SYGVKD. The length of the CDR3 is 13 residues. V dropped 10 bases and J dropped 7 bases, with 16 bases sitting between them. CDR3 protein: CATSGGRIGELFF. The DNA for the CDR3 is TGTGCCACCTCAGGGGGGAGAATCGGGGAGCTGTTTTTT.

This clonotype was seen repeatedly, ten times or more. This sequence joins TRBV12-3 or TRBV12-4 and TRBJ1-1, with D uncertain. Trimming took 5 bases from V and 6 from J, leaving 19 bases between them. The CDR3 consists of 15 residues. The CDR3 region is CASSMSEAGPPEAFF. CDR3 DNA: TGTGCCAGCAGTATGAGTGAGGCCGGGCCCCCTGAAGCTTTCTTT.

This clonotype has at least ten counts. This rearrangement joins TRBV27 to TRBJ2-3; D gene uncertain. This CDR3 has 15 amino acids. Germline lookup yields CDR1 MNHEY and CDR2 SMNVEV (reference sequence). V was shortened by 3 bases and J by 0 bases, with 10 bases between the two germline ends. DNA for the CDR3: TGTGCCAGCAGTTTTCTCAGGTCAAGCACAGATACGCAGTATTTT. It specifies CASSFLRSSTDTQYF.

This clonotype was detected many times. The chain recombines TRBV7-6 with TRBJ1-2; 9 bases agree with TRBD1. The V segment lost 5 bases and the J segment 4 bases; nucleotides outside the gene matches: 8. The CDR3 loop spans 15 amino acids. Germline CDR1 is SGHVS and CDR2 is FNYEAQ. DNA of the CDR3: TGTGCCAGCAGCCCCCGGACAGGGGCAGGCTATGGCTACACCTTC. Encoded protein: CASSPRTGAGYGYTF.

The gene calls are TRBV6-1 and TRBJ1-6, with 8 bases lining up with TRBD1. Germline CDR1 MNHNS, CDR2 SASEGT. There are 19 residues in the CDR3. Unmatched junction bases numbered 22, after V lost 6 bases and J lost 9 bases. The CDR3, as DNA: TGTGCCAGCAGCCAAAGGACAGGGAGCCGCTACGTTTCGTCTTCACCCCTCCACTTT. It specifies CASSQRTGSRYVSSSPLHF.

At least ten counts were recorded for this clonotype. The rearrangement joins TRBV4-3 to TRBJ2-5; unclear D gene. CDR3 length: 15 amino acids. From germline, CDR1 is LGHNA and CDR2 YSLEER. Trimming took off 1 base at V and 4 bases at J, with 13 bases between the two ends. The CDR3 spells CASSQGSDWGETQYF. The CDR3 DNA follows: TGCGCCAGCAGCCAAGGGAGTGACTGGGGAGAGACCCAGTACTTC.

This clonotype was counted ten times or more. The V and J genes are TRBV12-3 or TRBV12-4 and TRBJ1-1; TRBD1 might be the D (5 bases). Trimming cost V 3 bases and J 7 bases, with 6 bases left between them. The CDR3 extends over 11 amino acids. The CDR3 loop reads CASSLGREAFF. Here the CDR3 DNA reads TGTGCCAGCAGTTTGGGACGTGAAGCTTTCTTT.

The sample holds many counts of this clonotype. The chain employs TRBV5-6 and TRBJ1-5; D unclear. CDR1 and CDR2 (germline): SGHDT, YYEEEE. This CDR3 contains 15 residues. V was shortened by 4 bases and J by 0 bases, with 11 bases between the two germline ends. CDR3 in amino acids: CASSRAGNSNQPQHF. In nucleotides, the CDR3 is TGTGCCAGCAGCCGCGCGGGAAATAGCAATCAGCCCCAGCATTTT.

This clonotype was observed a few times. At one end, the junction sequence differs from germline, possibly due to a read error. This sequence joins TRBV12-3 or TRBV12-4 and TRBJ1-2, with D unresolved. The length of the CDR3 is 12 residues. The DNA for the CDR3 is TGTGCCAGCAGTTTAGCGAATTCCGGCTTTTTATTC. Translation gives CASSLANSGFLF.

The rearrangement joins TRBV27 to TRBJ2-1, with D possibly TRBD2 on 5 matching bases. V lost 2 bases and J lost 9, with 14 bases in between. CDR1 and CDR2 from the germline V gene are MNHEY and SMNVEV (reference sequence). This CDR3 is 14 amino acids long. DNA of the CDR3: TGTGCCAGCAGTTTACTGCCTAGCACGAGTGAGCAGTTCTTC. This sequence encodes CASSLLPSTSEQFF.